This is a list of T cell receptor beta chains from one sample in a study of identical twins. TCRdb re-derived calls from the 5' RACE reads in MiXCR, one entry per CDR3 protein. In the table there are approximately 690,000 distinct CDR3 sequences, approximately 6.1% of which are singletons. Sequencing was carried out using naive T cells sorted from blood. The source is a man aged 18 to 35 in good health. Each CDR3 is given with its conserved first and last residue. The D gene is left open where the match is weak. Clone size, where shown, is once, few, many, or a class for clones that have expanded.

j_gene	d_gene	v_gene	abundance	CDR3aa	CDR3nt
TRBJ2-2	.	TRBV4-2	.	CASSQGDGKPGELFF	TGTGCCAGCAGCCAAGGAGACGGCAAGCCCGGGGAGCTGTTTTTT
TRBJ2-6	TRBD1	TRBV29-1	.	CSVGQGASGANVLTF	TGCAGCGTTGGACAGGGGGCATCTGGGGCCAACGTCCTGACTTTC
TRBJ2-1	.	TRBV5-4	few	CASNPDRTYNEQFF	TGTGCCAGCAACCCGGATCGCACCTACAATGAGCAGTTCTTC
TRBJ2-1	.	TRBV5-1	many	CASSLDRSTNEQFF	TGCGCCAGCAGCTTGGATAGGTCTACCAATGAGCAGTTCTTC
TRBJ2-7	.	TRBV5-6	.	CASSLGEGVDEQYF	TGTGCCAGCAGCTTGGGAGAAGGGGTAGACGAGCAGTACTTC
TRBJ1-2	.	TRBV20-1	many	CSAREPGDYGYTF	TGCAGTGCTAGAGAACCCGGGGACTATGGCTACACCTTC
TRBJ2-2	TRBD1	TRBV6-5	many	CASSYPTGGTGELFF	TGTGCCAGCAGTTACCCGACAGGGGGCACCGGGGAGCTGTTTTTT
TRBJ1-5	.	TRBV19	many	CASSMGNQPQHF	TGTGCCAGTAGTATGGGTAATCAGCCCCAGCATTTT
TRBJ1-5	.	TRBV7-8	many	CASSGTRGPNQPQHF	TGTGCCAGCAGCGGGACCAGGGGACCTAATCAGCCCCAGCATTTT
TRBJ1-4	.	TRBV6-1	many	CASSRATNEKLFF	TGTGCCAGCAGTCGCGCAACTAATGAAAAACTGTTTTTT
TRBJ2-7	.	TRBV14	few	CASSQLGFEQYF	TGTGCCAGCAGCCAATTGGGGTTCGAGCAGTACTTC
TRBJ2-1	TRBD1	TRBV12-3/TRBV12-4	many	CASSGTGNYNEQFF	TGTGCCAGCAGCGGGACAGGGAACTACAATGAGCAGTTCTTC
TRBJ1-4	.	TRBV15	.	CATSNSRGGEKLFF	TGTGCCACCAGCAACTCCAGGGGTGGTGAAAAACTGTTTTTT
TRBJ2-1	TRBD1	TRBV7-3	.	CASSLTKPGGRNEQFF	TGTGCCAGCAGCTTAACGAAGCCAGGGGGCCGGAATGAGCAGTTCTTC
TRBJ2-1	.	TRBV12-3/TRBV12-4	many	CASSFMGLAYNEQFF	TGTGCCAGCAGTTTTATGGGACTCGCCTACAATGAGCAGTTCTTC